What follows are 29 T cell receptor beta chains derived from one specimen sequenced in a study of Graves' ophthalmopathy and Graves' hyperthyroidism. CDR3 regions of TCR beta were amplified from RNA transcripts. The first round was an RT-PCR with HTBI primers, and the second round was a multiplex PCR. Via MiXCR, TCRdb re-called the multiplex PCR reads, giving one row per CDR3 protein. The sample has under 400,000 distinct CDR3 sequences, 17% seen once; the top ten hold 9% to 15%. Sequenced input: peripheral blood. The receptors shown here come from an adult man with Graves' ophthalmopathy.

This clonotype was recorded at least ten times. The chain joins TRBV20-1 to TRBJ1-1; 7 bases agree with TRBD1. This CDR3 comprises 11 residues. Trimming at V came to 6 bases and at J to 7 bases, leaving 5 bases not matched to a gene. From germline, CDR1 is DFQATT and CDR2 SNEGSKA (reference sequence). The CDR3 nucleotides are TGCAGTGCGCCAGGGGGGATTGAAGCTTTCTTT. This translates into CSAPGGIEAFF.

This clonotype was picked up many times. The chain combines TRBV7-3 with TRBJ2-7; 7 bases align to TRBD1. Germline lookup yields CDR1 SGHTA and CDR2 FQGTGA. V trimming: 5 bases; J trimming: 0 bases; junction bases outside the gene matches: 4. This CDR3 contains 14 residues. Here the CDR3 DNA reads TGTGCCAGCAGCCGGGACAGCCTCTCCTACGAGCAGTACTTC. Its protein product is CASSRDSLSYEQYF.

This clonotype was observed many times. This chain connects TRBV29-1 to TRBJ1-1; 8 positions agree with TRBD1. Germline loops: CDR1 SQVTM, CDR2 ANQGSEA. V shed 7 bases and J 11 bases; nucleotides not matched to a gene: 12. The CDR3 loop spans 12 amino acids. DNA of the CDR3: TGCAGCGCGACGACAGACAGGGGTACTGCTTTCTTT. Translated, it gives CSATTDRGTAFF.

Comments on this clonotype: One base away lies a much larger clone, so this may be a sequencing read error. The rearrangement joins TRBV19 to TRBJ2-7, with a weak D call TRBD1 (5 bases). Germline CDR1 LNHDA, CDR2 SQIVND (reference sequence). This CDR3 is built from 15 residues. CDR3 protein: CDSSIDQTVHDEQYF. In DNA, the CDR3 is TGTGACAGTAGTATAGATCAGACAGTTCACGACGAGCAGTACTTC.

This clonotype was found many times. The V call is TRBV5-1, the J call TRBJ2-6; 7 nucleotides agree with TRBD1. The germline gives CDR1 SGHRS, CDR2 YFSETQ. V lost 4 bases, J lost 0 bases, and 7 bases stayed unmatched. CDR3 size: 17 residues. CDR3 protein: CASSAQGVLSGANVLTF. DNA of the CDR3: TGCGCCAGCAGCGCCCAGGGGGTGCTCTCTGGGGCCAACGTCCTGACTTTC.

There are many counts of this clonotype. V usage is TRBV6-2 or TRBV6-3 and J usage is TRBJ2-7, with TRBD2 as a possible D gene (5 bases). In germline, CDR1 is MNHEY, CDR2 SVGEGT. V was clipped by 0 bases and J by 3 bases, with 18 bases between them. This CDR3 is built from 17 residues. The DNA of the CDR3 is TGTGCCAGCAGTTACTCGGCGGGCCACAGCCGATACTACGAGCAGTACTTC. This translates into CASSYSAGHSRYYEQYF.

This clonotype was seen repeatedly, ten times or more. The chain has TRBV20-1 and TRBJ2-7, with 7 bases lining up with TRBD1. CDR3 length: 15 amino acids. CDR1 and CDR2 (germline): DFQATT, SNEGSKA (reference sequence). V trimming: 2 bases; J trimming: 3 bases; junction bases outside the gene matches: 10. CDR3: CSARTDRAGSYEQYF. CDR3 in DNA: TGCAGTGCTAGAACAGACAGGGCTGGGAGCTACGAGCAGTACTTC.

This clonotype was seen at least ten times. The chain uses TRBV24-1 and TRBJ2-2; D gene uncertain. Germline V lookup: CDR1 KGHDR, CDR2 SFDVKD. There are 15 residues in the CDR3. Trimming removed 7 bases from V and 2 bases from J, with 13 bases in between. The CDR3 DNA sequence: TGTGCCACCAGCCCGAAGGACCCCAACACCGGGGAGCTGTTTTTT. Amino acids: CATSPKDPNTGELFF.

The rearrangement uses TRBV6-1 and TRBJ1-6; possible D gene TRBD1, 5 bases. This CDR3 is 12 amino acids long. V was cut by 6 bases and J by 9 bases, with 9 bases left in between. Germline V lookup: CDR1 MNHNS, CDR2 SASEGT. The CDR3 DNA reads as TGTGCCAGCAGAGGGGTAGGTTCACCCCTCCACTTT. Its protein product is CASRGVGSPLHF.

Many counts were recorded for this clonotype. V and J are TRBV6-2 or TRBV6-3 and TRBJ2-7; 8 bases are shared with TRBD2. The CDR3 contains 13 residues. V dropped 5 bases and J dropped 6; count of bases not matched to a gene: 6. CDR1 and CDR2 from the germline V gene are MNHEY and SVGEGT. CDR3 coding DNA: TGTGCCAGCAGTCGCCGGGGGGGCGGCGAGCAGTACTTC. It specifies CASSRRGGGEQYF.

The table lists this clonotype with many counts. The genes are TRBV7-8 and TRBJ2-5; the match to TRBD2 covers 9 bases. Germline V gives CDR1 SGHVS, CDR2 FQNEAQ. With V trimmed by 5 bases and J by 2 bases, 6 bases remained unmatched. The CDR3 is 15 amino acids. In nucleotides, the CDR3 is TGTGCCAGCAGCGAGCGACTAGCGGCACAAGAGACCCAGTACTTC. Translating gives CASSERLAAQETQYF.

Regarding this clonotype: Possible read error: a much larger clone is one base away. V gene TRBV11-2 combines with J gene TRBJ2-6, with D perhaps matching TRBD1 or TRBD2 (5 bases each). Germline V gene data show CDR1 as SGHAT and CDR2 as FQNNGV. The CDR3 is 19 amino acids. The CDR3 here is CASSLGSGGWSSGANVPTF. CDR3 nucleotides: TGTGCCAGCAGCTTAGGATCGGGCGGGTGGTCTTCTGGGGCCAACGTCCCGACTTTC.

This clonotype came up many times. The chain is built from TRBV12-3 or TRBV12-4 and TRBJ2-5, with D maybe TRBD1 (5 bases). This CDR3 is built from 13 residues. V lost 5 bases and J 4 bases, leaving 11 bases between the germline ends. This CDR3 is CASSTGHGETQYF. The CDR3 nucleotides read TGTGCCAGCAGTACAGGACACGGAGAGACCCAGTACTTC.

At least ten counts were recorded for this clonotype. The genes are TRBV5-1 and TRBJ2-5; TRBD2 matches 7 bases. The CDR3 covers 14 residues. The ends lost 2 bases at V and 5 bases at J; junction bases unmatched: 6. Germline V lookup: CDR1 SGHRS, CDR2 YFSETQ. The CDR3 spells CASSFPAGSETQYF. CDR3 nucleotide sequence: TGCGCCAGCAGCTTCCCAGCGGGGTCGGAGACCCAGTACTTC.

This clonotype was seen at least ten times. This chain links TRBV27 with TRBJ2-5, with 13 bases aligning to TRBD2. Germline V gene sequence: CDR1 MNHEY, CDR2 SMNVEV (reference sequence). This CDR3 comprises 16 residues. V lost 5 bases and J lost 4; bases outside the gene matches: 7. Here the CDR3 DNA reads TGTGCCAGCAGTATAAGGACTAGCGGGAGAACAGAGACCCAGTACTTC. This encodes CASSIRTSGRTETQYF.

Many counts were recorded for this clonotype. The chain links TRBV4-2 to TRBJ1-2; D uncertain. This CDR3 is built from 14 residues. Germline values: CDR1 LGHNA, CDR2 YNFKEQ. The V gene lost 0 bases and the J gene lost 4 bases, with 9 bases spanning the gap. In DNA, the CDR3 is TGTGCCAGCAGCCAAGATCTCGTGATCTATGGCTACACCTTC. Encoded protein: CASSQDLVIYGYTF.

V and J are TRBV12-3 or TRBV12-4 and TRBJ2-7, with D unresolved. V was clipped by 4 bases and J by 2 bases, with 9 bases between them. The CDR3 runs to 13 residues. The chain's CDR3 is CASSSRGPYEQYF. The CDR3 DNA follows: TGTGCCAGCAGTTCCCGTGGGCCCTACGAGCAGTACTTC.

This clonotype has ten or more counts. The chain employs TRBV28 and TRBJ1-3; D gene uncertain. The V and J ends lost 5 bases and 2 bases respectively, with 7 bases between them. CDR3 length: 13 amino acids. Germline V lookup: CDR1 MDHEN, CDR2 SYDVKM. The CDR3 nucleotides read TGTGCCAGCAGTCCCTGGACTGGAAACACCATATATTTT. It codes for CASSPWTGNTIYF.

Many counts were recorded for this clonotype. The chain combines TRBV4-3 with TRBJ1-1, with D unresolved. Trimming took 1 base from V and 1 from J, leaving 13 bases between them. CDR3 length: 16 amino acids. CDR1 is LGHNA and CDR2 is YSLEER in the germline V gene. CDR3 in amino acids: CASSQVGVLPNTEAFF. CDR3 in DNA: TGCGCCAGCAGCCAAGTTGGGGTCCTACCGAACACTGAAGCTTTCTTT.

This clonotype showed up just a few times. CDR3 in amino acids: CASSQTEGHRTYGYTF. As DNA, the CDR3 is TGTGCCAGCTCACAAACCGAGGGACACCGTACCTATGGCTACACCTTC. This chain joins TRBV18 and TRBJ1-2; possibly TRBD1 for D (6 bases). The germline CDR1 and CDR2 sequences are KGHSH and LQKENI. This CDR3 comprises 16 residues. V gave up 4 bases and J gave up 4 bases, with 19 bases separating them.

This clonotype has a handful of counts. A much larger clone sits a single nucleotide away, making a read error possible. The CDR3 loop is CVSSYSNRANTEAFF. The CDR3 DNA reads TGTGTCAGCAGTTACTCGAACAGGGCAAACACTGAAGCTTTCTTT. This rearrangement joins TRBV6-5 to TRBJ1-1; tentative D call: TRBD1 (6 bases). The CDR3 is 15 residues long. CDR1 and CDR2 from the germline V gene are MNHEY and SVGAGI.

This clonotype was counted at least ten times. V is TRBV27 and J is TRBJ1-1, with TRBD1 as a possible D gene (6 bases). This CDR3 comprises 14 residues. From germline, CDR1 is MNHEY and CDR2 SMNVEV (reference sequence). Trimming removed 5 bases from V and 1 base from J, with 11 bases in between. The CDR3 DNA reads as TGTGCCAGCAGTCCCCGACAGGCGAACACTGAAGCTTTCTTT. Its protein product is CASSPRQANTEAFF.

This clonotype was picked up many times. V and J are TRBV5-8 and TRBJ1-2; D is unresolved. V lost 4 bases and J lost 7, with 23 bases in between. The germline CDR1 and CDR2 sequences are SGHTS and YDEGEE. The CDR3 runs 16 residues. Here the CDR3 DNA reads TGTGCCAGCAGCCTCACCAACCGGGCCCGGGCAACTGGCTACACCTTC. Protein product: CASSLTNRARATGYTF.

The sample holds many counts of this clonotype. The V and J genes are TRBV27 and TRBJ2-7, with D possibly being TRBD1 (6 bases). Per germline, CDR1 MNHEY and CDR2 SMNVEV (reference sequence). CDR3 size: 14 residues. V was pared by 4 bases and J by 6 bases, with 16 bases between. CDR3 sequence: CASSSSGRGAEQYF. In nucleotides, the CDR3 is TGTGCCAGCAGTTCCTCGGGCAGGGGTGCCGAGCAGTACTTC.

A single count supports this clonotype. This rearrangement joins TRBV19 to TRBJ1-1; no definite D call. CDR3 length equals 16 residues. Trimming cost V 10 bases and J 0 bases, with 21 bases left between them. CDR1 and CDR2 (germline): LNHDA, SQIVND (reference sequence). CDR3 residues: CATTRSKGRLNTEAFF. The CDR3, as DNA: TGTGCCACCACACGTTCAAAAGGACGTCTGAACACTGAAGCTTTCTTT.

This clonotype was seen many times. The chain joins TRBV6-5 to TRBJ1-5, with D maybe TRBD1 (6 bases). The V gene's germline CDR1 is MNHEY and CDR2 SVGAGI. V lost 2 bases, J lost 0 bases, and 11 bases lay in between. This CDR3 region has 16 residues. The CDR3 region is CASSYPGTPSNQPQHF. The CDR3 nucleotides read TGTGCCAGCAGTTACCCCGGGACACCTAGCAATCAGCCCCAGCATTTT.

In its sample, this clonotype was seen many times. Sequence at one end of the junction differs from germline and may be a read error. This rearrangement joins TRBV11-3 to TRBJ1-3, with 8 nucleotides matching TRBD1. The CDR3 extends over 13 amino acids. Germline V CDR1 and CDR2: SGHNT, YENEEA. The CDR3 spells CASSPDRGNTTYF. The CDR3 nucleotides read TGTGCCAGCAGCCCAGACAGGGGAAACACCACATATTTT.

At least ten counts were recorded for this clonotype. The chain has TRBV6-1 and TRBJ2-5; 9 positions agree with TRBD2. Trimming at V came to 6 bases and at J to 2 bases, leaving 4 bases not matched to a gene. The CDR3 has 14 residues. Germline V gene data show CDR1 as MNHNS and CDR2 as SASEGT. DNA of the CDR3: TGTGCCAGCAGACGGACTAGCGAGCAAGAGACCCAGTACTTC. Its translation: CASRRTSEQETQYF.

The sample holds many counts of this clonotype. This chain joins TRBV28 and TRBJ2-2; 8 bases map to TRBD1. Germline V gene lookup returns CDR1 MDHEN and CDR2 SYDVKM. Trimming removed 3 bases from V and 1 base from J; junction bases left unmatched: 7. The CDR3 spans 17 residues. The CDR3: CASSFPPGQENTGELFF. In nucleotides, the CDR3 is TGTGCCAGCAGTTTTCCCCCGGGACAGGAGAACACCGGGGAGCTGTTTTTT.